This T cell receptor (beta chain) was retrieved from a study of shared clonotypes between healthy human individuals (TCRdb year 2020). In terms of the full investigation: Three men and a couple of women, aged 18 to 49 years, made up the cohort. For each donor, CD4 naive and CD4 memory were each given three plates, CD8 naive was given two plates, and CD8 memory was given one plate. Blood TCR repertoires of five healthy adults were deeply sequenced to estimate repertoire size and the extent of clonotype sharing between individuals. Libraries were prepared and TCR repertoires were sequenced by different laboratories using diverse techniques, in order to increase sequencing depth and limit assay-specific biases. Leukapheresis yielded between about 0.85 and 9.5 billion PBMCs per donor.

CD8 naive samples were obtained by positive selection for CCR7 among CD45RO-negative cells, yielding a CD45RA+CCR7+ population from which TemRA cells were excluded. Donors were healthy HIV-negative adults with no recently reported acute infections or vaccinations. All donors were Caucasian adults living in Nashville, Tennessee, USA. After blood collection by leukapheresis, PBMCs were isolated using Ficoll-Histopaque density gradient centrifugation and then cryopreserved in the vapor phase of liquid nitrogen. Analytical flow cytometry was used to check the purity and quantity of each magnetically sorted T cell population. From each sorted fraction, genomic DNA was isolated and quantified by UV absorbance on a Nanodrop 2000c. Using the deep immunoSEQ assay, TCR CDR3 regions were amplified from genomic DNA by multiplex PCR. Extracted genomic DNA from each cell subset was distributed evenly across all wells of several immunoSEQ 96-well plates, and each plate was treated as a replicate. For sorted subsets, each replicate PCR was loaded with roughly 200 ng genomic DNA, equivalent to 25,000 to 35,000 T cell genomes. Purified libraries were measured with a Qubit 3.0 fluorometer, size-checked on a Bioanalyzer 2100, and measured again with the KAPA Library Quantification kit. Each immunoSEQ 96-well plate was sequenced on its own single-read 150-cycle Illumina NextSeq 550 flow cell. For the original study's pipeline: Because the immunoSEQ output held only junctional sequences and lacked quality scores, the filtering could not match the filtering applied to full-length reads. Sequences were annotated with PyIR, a Python wrapper for IgBLAST v1.9, and V/J genes and CDR3 were assigned using IMGT germline references. Reads were filtered out if the reads had weak V/J assignments (E-value above 1e-6), no CDR3, stop codons, out-of-frame junctions, or ambiguous translated residues. V3J clonotypes were defined as sequences sharing the same inferred V gene, J gene, and CDR3 amino acid sequence. Percentage overlap between repertoires was calculated by dividing the number of shared unique clonotypes by the size of the smaller repertoire. RTK rarefaction, the Chao1 estimator, and Recon v2.1 estimates of unobserved clonotypes were used to assess repertoire richness. Generation probabilities were computed with OLGA for all TCRbeta clonotypes obtained by the gDNA method from a handful of donors. Held by TCRdb, this immuneACCESS table contains in-frame sequences only and omits some clones. Under half of the omission traces to an unresolved V gene where checked; the cause of the rest is unknown. Clonal size and the V and J genes are those of that table, whereas D and trimming came from the DNA. The sample table lists roughly 590,000 clones, roughly 95% of them with a count of one. The top ten hold about 0.11% of the sample.

The trim is 3 bases for V and 5 bases for J, with a gap of 10 bases between the germline ends. Including cysteine and phenylalanine, the CDR3 has 13 amino acids. CDR3 DNA only is kept here, 39 bases in frame from base 1. CDR1 and CDR2 (SEHNR, FQNEAQ) derive from the germline V gene (reference sequence). This clone was observed a single time. Its antigen is unknown. No clone much larger than this one lies a single base away; base qualities are absent. On the study overall, not on this receptor specifically: Even with the large sequencing depth, rarefaction of the sorted-subset datasets indicated that sequencing was incomplete. Compared with non-shared clonotypes, clonotypes shared by all four sorted-subset donors had higher generation probabilities. Larger estimated clonotype richness was generally found for naive subsets than for memory subsets. Sharing across a few donors was observed for 5% to 6.5% of naive CD4, about 4% of naive CD8, 2.3% of memory CD4, and about 0.4% of memory CD8 clonotypes. Because the study included only a small number of donors, the genetic and exposure-history diversity represented was limited. Sampling was restricted to blood, and TCR repertoires in tissue are likely to differ from TCR repertoires in blood. Pairwise subsampling indicated that sequencing depth was expected to affect the degree of clonotype sharing among donors.

Here the chain combines TRBV7-9 and TRBJ2-5; TRBD2 is perhaps the D gene, given 6 matching bases. The sequence was obtained from a woman in her 30s in good health. Sequences were obtained from naive CD8+ T cells sorted from blood. The cell subset or site label, as the study defines it: CD45RA+CCR7+. The bases read TGTGCCAGCAGCTTTTCGGAGGGGGAGACCCAGTACTTC. Protein translation: CASSFSEGETQYF.